The present entry profiles one T cell receptor (beta chain) with its context. Its antigen is as yet unknown. CDR3 size: 14 residues. Trimming took 4 bases from V and 4 from J; bases not matched to a gene: 4. Germline values: CDR1 SNHLY, CDR2 FYNNEI. These data originate in a study of T cell clonotyping in hematopoietic cell transplantation. Study-wide results and limits: Few recipient clonotypes overlapped donors; over 97% were de novo at given depth.

Sequencing was performed with immunoSEQ multiplex PCR; in TCRdb, only in-frame clones are kept and a portion is missing. The repertoire holds 4,500 to 6,500 clones, with about 85% as singletons. Time point noted: recipient sample about 28 days before transplant, after cytoreduction. V is TRBV2 and J is TRBJ2-3, with TRBD1 matching 8 bases. Specimen: peripheral blood mononuclear cells, collected before stem cell transplant. The source is a man aged 55 to 69 with acute myeloid leukemia. Some clones in this sample may be carry-over from other donors' samples. CDR3 loop: CASSGQGIADTQYF. The CDR3 DNA reads TGTGCCAGCAGTGGACAGGGGATTGCAGATACGCAGTATTTT.